The 17 T cell receptor beta chains below all came from one sample that was sequenced in a study of cytomegalovirus exposure and HLA in healthy donors. In the PCR, 60 Vbeta and 13 Jbeta primers were used. Repertoires were generated with immunoSEQ multiplex PCR, while TCRdb's copy carries only in-frame clones and drops some. The table shows about 160,000 clones, with roughly three quarters occurring only once. The source material was PBMCs. The receptors were sampled from a man in his fifties or sixties in good health and CMV-seronegative.

The chain employs TRBV28 and TRBJ2-7, with 11 bases that match TRBD1. The CDR3 consists of 14 residues. The germline V gene has CDR1 MDHEN and CDR2 SYDVKM. With 4 bases clipped from V and 8 bases from J, the junction kept 7 bases outside the gene matches. CDR3 amino acids: CASSSSGQGGKQYF. CDR3 coding DNA: TGTGCCAGCAGTTCCTCGGGACAGGGGGGCAAGCAGTACTTC.

The CDR3 sequence is CASSPVNERGEKLFF. CDR3 DNA: TGTGCCAGCAGCCCCGTTAATGAGCGGGGTGAAAAACTGTTTTTT. The rearrangement links TRBV11-2 to TRBJ1-4; D gene unclear. CDR1 SGHAT and CDR2 FQNNGV come from the germline V gene. The CDR3 is 15 amino acids. V was cut by 5 bases and J by 7 bases, with 17 bases left in between.

This clone showed up many times. The rearrangement uses TRBV10-2 and TRBJ2-1; TRBD2 matches 11 bases. The J segment lost 16 bases and the V segment lost 2 bases, leaving 10 bases of the junction unmatched. Germline V gene sequence: CDR1 WSHSY, CDR2 SAAADI. There are 14 residues in the CDR3. DNA of the CDR3: TGCGCCAGCAGTGAGACGGTAGCGGGGGGGCCACCATTCTTC. Protein: CASSETVAGGPPFF.

The J gene is TRBJ1-2, the V gene TRBV9; 10 positions agree with TRBD1. Germline lookup yields CDR1 SGDLS and CDR2 YYNGEE. V gave up 3 bases and J gave up 4 bases; unmatched junction bases: 3. The CDR3 totals 14 residues. The CDR3 loop is CASSGRDRGYGYTF. In DNA, the CDR3 is TGTGCCAGCAGCGGCCGGGACAGGGGCTATGGCTACACCTTC.

The chain carries TRBV7-2 and TRBJ2-3, with 12 bases identical to TRBD2. CDR3 length: 17 residues. Trimming removed 4 bases from V and 6 bases from J; junction bases left unmatched: 11. The germline CDR1 and CDR2 sequences are SGHTA and FQGNSA. CDR3 in DNA: TGTGCCAGCAGCTCACCCGGGCTAGCGGGAGGGCGTGATACGCAGTATTTT. Translation gives CASSSPGLAGGRDTQYF.

V usage is TRBV2 and J usage is TRBJ1-4; D is unclear. Germline assignment: CDR1 SNHLY and CDR2 FYNNEI. The CDR3 is 14 amino acids. V was clipped by 7 bases and J by 5 bases, with 14 bases between them. In DNA form, the CDR3 reads TGTGCCAGCAAGAGGGCAGGACCCAATGAAAAACTGTTTTTT. It translates to CASKRAGPNEKLFF.

This clone has a single count. This sample includes further DNA sequences coding for the same CDR3. The chain links TRBV9 to TRBJ1-1; D remains unclear. CDR1 and CDR2 (germline): SGDLS, YYNGEE. This CDR3 is 14 amino acids long. Trimming shortened V by 4 bases and J by 1 base, and 11 bases separated the two germline ends. The CDR3 sequence: CASSPRQSNTEAFF. CDR3 in DNA: TGTGCCAGCAGCCCTCGTCAGTCGAACACTGAAGCTTTCTTT.

The rearrangement links TRBV10-3 to TRBJ2-7; TRBD1 is a possible D gene (6 bases). The CDR3 has 15 amino acids. CDR1 is ENHRY and CDR2 is SYGVKD in the germline V gene. Trimming cost V 6 bases and J 3 bases, with 18 bases left between them. The CDR3 DNA follows: TGTGCCATCAGGTCTTCGGTAGGGGGTGACTACGAGCAGTACTTC. It codes for CAIRSSVGGDYEQYF.

This chain links TRBV12-5 with TRBJ2-5; 14 nucleotides agree with TRBD2. The CDR3 runs 15 residues. Per the germline V gene, CDR1 is LGHNT and CDR2 is FRNRAP. With 6 bases clipped from V and 5 bases from J, the junction kept 5 bases outside the gene matches. Written as DNA, the CDR3 is TGTGCTAGTGGCCCGGGACTAGCGGGAGATGAGACCCAGTACTTC. Its protein product is CASGPGLAGDETQYF.

V and J are TRBV5-1 and TRBJ1-6; 8 bases line up with TRBD1. The CDR3 consists of 15 residues. Germline V gives CDR1 SGHRS, CDR2 YFSETQ. Losses at the gene ends were 0 bases for V and 10 bases for J; bases not matched to a gene: 6. Written as DNA, the CDR3 is TGCGCCAGCAGCTTGGTGGGACAGGACTTCTCACCCCTCCACTTT. Translated, it gives CASSLVGQDFSPLHF.

The gene calls are TRBV28 and TRBJ2-1; TRBD2 agrees at 8 bases. The germline CDR1 and CDR2 sequences are MDHEN and SYDVKM. This CDR3 is 16 amino acids long. Trimming cost V 3 bases and J 10 bases; bases outside gene matches: 14. The CDR3 protein is CASSLGSGLGNPEQFF. CDR3 coding DNA: TGTGCCAGCAGTTTGGGATCGGGACTAGGCAACCCGGAGCAGTTCTTC.

This chain joins TRBV5-1 and TRBJ2-5; TRBD2 matches 14 bases. With 4 bases clipped from V and 3 bases from J, the junction kept 2 bases outside the gene matches. The CDR3 sequence is 15 residues long. The germline V gene encodes CDR1 SGHRS and CDR2 YFSETQ. This CDR3 reads CASSRGLAGEETQYF. CDR3 nucleotides: TGCGCCAGCAGCAGGGGACTAGCGGGGGAAGAGACCCAGTACTTC.

This clone came up a few times. The CDR3 reads CASSPGPLTSGVYEQYF. The CDR3 DNA reads as TGTGCCAGCAGCCCAGGCCCCCTGACTAGCGGGGTATACGAGCAGTACTTC. This rearrangement joins TRBV7-3 to TRBJ2-7; the match to TRBD2 covers 11 bases. CDR1 is SGHTA and CDR2 is FQGTGA in the germline V gene. CDR3 size: 17 residues. The trim removed 5 bases at V and 4 bases at J, leaving 13 bases unmatched.

J is TRBJ2-5 and V is TRBV18; no reliable D call. Deletions cut 2 bases from V and 4 bases from J, with 11 bases between. Germline CDR1 reads KGHSH; CDR2 reads LQKENI. The CDR3 runs to 14 residues. The CDR3 protein is CASSPDGRGETQYF. The CDR3, as DNA: TGTGCCAGCTCACCAGACGGTCGAGGAGAGACCCAGTACTTC.

The genes are TRBV6-5 and TRBJ1-2, with 7 bases identical to TRBD1. Germline values: CDR1 MNHEY, CDR2 SVGAGI. After removal of 7 bases from V and 4 bases from J, the junction contained 6 bases not matched to a gene. The CDR3 has 13 residues. In nucleotides, the CDR3 is TGTGCCAGCACCGCCGGGACAGTCTATGGCTACACCTTC. This encodes CASTAGTVYGYTF.

This clone appeared a single time. The CDR3 sequence is CASSPEMRDSGNTIYF. Here the CDR3 DNA reads TGTGCCAGCTCACCGGAGATGCGGGACTCTGGAAACACCATATATTTT. This chain uses TRBV18 with TRBJ1-3; D remains unclear. The CDR3 runs to 16 residues. Germline CDR1 and CDR2: KGHSH and LQKENI. Trimming stripped 3 bases from V and 0 bases from J, with 12 bases between.

The genes are TRBV5-6 and TRBJ1-2, with D hard to call. The ends were cut back, 0 bases at V and 4 bases at J, with 13 bases in the middle. The CDR3 extends over 15 amino acids. Germline CDR1 and CDR2: SGHDT and YYEEEE. The DNA for the CDR3 is TGTGCCAGCAGCTTGGAAACAGCCACCGGCTATGGCTACACCTTC. Its translation is CASSLETATGYGYTF.